The 4 T cell receptor beta chains given below trace back to one sample, sequenced in a study of CD8+ T cells in alopecia areata. Combined cutaneous lymph node cells underwent sorting by CD4, CD8alpha, NKG2D, NKG2ACE and additional markers. Isolated RNA was reverse transcribed into cDNA used as the sequencing template. TCRdb's table, derived via immunoSEQ multiplex PCR, lists solely in-frame clones and lacks some. The sample is made up of 270,000 or so clones, none counted only once. Sequencing was carried out using CD4+ T cells sorted from a lymph node. The receptors here all came from a C3H/HeJ mouse with alopecia areata. The strain's MHC type: H2-k.

About this clone itself: Mouse gene names and germline throughout. The CDR3 end falls 4 residues outside the read, so it is completed with the germline J gene. The chain is built from TRBV13-3 and TRBJ1-2; the D is unclear. This CDR3 spans 13 amino acids. Trimming took 1 base from V and 4 from J, leaving 8 bases between them. Germline V gene sequence: CDR1 NNHDY, CDR2 SYVADS. The sequenced part of the CDR3 DNA is TGTGCCAGCAGTGATCCCAGAATCTCC. This sequence encodes CASSDPRIS. The full CDR3 protein reads CASSDPRISDYTF.

As for this clone: Gene names are the mouse ones. The CDR3 end is not reached by the read, which stops 4 residues before it; the germline J gene fills it in. This chain links TRBV1 with TRBJ1-2, with D perhaps matching TRBD1 (6 bases). The CDR3 extends over 15 amino acids. Germline-derived CDR1 and CDR2 are NSQYPW and LRSPGD (reference sequence). The V end was cut by 1 base, the J end by 1 base, with 10 bases between. This chain's CDR3 is CTCSAVPGQNSDYTF. The part of the CDR3 DNA that was read is TGCACCTGCAGTGCAGTACCGGGACAAAACTCC. Looking up the rest from reference TRBV1 and TRBJ1-2 gives the full variable domain: VTLLEQNPRWRLVPRGQAVNLRCILKNSQYPWMSWYQQDLQKQLQWLFTLRSPGDKEVKSLPGADYLATRVTDTELRLQVANMSQGRTLYCTCSAVPGQNSDYTFGSGTRLLVI.

As concerns this clone: Genes and germline are mouse. The CDR3 is cut off 4 residues early in the read; its end comes from the germline J gene. The genes are TRBV13-1 and TRBJ2-2; a possible D gene is TRBD1 (6 bases). The CDR3 runs 15 residues. V lost 3 bases to trimming and J lost 1 base, with 10 bases between them. Germline CDR1 reads NSHNY; CDR2 reads SYGAGN. Partial CDR3 DNA: TGTGCCAGCAGTGGGGACAAAAAAAACACCGGG. Translated, it gives CASSGDKKNTG. The complete CDR3 sequence is CASSGDKKNTGQLYF.

This clone has only a few counts. Gene names and germline refer to mouse. The CDR3 end lies 3 residues beyond the end of the read and is filled in from the germline J gene. This chain uses TRBV13-3 with TRBJ1-6; 7 bases are a match to TRBD1. TRBJ1-6 qualifies as an ORF whose function is uncertain. Germline V gene lookup returns CDR1 NNHDY and CDR2 SYVADS. Trimming cost V 5 bases and J 5 bases; bases outside gene matches: 4. The CDR3 extends over 14 amino acids. The DNA read from the CDR3 is TGTGCCAGCAGAAGGGGGCTGGATAATTCGCCC. Its translation is CASRRGLDNSP. From start to end, the CDR3 is CASRRGLDNSPLYF.